This entry describes one T cell receptor (beta chain). Antigen: not known. This may come from a read error, since a much larger clone is one base off. The length of the CDR3 is 14 residues. CDR1 and CDR2 from the germline V gene are LNHDA and SQIVND (reference sequence). This entry is derived from a study of T cell repertoires in aging, cancer and after chemotherapy. Study as a whole: Donors were grouped into six age bands spanning 30 or younger through 70 or older. Findings of the study overall: Healthy donors lost TCR diversity with age mainly through richness, cancer patients through richness and evenness. Across the chemotherapy interval, each cancer cohort showed higher median generation probability, suggesting thymic rebound.

TRB rearrangements spanning V, D and J were amplified using mixed TRB-A/B primers. TCRdb fed the multiplex PCR reads into MiXCR, producing one record per CDR3 protein. Here the sample spans some 8,000 distinct CDR3 sequences, 25% to 40% being singletons. Peripheral blood genomic DNA, not sorted cells or RNA, was the template. The source material was blood. V and J are TRBV19 and TRBJ2-3, with 10 bases identical to TRBD1. This TCR derives from a human donor in good health. The CDR3: CASSIGQGADMQYF. CDR3 coding DNA: TGTGCCAGTAGTATAGGACAGGGGGCAGATATGCAGTATTTT.